The 7 T cell receptor beta chains below come from one sample, sequenced in a study of shared clonotypes between healthy human individuals (dated by TCRdb to 2018 to 2020). Receptor amplification or capture employed the immunoSEQ multiplex PCR assay. TCRdb holds this immuneACCESS table with in-frame rearrangements only. Some clones are missing; in checked studies, unresolved V genes explain under half, and the rest has no known cause. The sample table holds approximately 470,000 clones, of which 78% were seen once. Around 13% of the sample comes from the top ten. The sample comprised PBMCs. These receptors came from a woman between 35 and 50 years old in good health. Some clones in this sample may be carry-over from other donors' samples.

The rearrangement uses TRBV2 and TRBJ2-2; 8 nucleotides match TRBD1. CDR3 length: 14 amino acids. CDR1 SNHLY and CDR2 FYNNEI come from the germline V gene. With 5 bases clipped from V and 4 bases from J, the junction kept 3 bases outside the gene matches. The CDR3 sequence is CASSLTGGTGELFF. CDR3 DNA: TGTGCCAGCAGTCTTACAGGGGGCACCGGGGAGCTGTTTTTT.

With respect to this clone: The identical CDR3 is also encoded by other nucleotide sequences in the sample. V is TRBV7-3 and J is TRBJ2-3, with a possible D match to TRBD2 (7 bases). V gave up 0 bases and J gave up 2 bases, with 12 bases separating them. The CDR3 consists of 16 residues. Germline values: CDR1 SGHTA, CDR2 FQGTGA. This CDR3 is CASSLTGGASTDTQYF. The CDR3 nucleotides are TGTGCCAGCAGCTTAACTGGGGGGGCCTCCACAGATACGCAGTATTTT.

This clone was counted only a few times. The chain combines TRBV19 with TRBJ2-7, with 9 bases that match TRBD1. The germline V gene has CDR1 LNHDA and CDR2 SQIVND (reference sequence). The CDR3 sequence is 15 residues long. Trimming took 5 bases from V and 5 from J; bases not matched to a gene: 10. The CDR3 is CASSALLGQGNEQYF. The CDR3 bases are TGTGCCAGTAGTGCCCTCCTGGGACAGGGAAACGAGCAGTACTTC.

The rearrangement joins TRBV6-6 to TRBJ2-7, with a possible D match to TRBD1 (5 bases). Trimming cost V 3 bases and J 1 base, with 10 bases left between them. Germline values: CDR1 MNHNY, CDR2 SVGAGI (reference sequence). The CDR3 contains 14 residues. The CDR3 bases are TGTGCCAGCAGTTATGGCAGGGATTCCTACGAGCAGTACTTC. Protein sequence: CASSYGRDSYEQYF.

This clone occurred a few times. This CDR3 reads CATRLAGTYEQYF. Here the CDR3 DNA reads TGTGCCACCAGACTAGCGGGCACCTACGAGCAGTACTTC. The rearrangement uses TRBV6-1 and TRBJ2-7; 10 nucleotides match TRBD2. CDR3 size: 13 residues. The V gene's germline CDR1 is MNHNS and CDR2 SASEGT. V lost 10 bases, J lost 2 bases, and 5 bases stayed unmatched.

The rearrangement joins TRBV7-2 to TRBJ1-1; no definite D call. From germline, CDR1 is SGHTA and CDR2 FQGNSA. This CDR3 is 12 amino acids long. Trimming left V 5 bases short and J 0 bases short, with 4 bases between. The CDR3 DNA sequence: TGTGCCAGCAGCCAAATGAACACTGAAGCTTTCTTT. Translation: CASSQMNTEAFF.

This sequence joins TRBV5-5 and TRBJ1-2, with TRBD1 identical over 8 bases. V dropped 4 bases and J dropped 2; count of bases not matched to a gene: 7. The CDR3 sequence is 15 residues long. Germline V gene data show CDR1 as SGHKS and CDR2 as YYEKEE (reference sequence). Written as DNA, the CDR3 is TGTGCCAGCAGCGAGGGACAGGCTACGAACTATGGCTACACCTTC. This sequence encodes CASSEGQATNYGYTF.